This paragraph reports one T cell receptor beta chain. This clone was observed a few times. Its antigen is unknown. Base-call qualities are not available, and no considerably larger clone is one nucleotide away. The immunoSEQ Assay, a bias-controlled multiplex PCR, was used to amplify TCRbeta CDR3 regions from genomic DNA. On the study's bioinformatics: The number of nucleated cells in each sample was estimated by amplification of reference gene primers within the assay. Sequence reads were collapsed and filtered to measure the absolute abundance of every unique TCRbeta CDR3 rearrangement. For each sample, productive Simpson clonality was calculated as the square root of Simpson's diversity index across productive rearrangements. Here the immuneACCESS table is served through TCRdb, limited to in-frame sequences with V and J called. Missing clones are a known gap in these copies; in checked studies unresolved V genes cover under half, and the rest lacks a known reason. V, J and clone size derive from that table, while D and trimming were established from the DNA sequence. This sample gives 190,000 or so clones in total; roughly 82% of them show up just once. Approximately 12% of the sample belongs to the ten largest clones.

Participants in the prospective study were aged roughly 18 to 100 years, lived in 20 to 25 United States geographic areas, and enrolled through a virtual design. In the prospective study, participants were assigned to cohorts based on the clinical history participants reported in a screening survey and a study questionnaire. For ImmuneRACE Cohort 3, a participant was defined as recovered based on two consecutive negative NP/OP PCR tests, clearance by a healthcare professional, or resolution of symptoms. In the prospective study, mobile phlebotomists collected whole blood, serum and a nasopharyngeal or oropharyngeal swab from each participant. Prospective study participants could optionally give additional blood draws and questionnaires over an approximately two-month period. Before DNA extraction, blood samples from the prospective study were shipped at room temperature or frozen. V is shortened by 6 bases, J by 8 bases, and the region joining them spans 13 bases. Reading the germline V gene gives CDR1 MNHEY and CDR2 SVGAGI. CDR3 length: 13 amino acids, cysteine to phenylalanine. Only CDR3 DNA remains: 39 bases, in frame from the first base.

These data originate in a study of blood T cell repertoires in COVID-19 (dated by TCRdb to the early 2020s). Regarding the study in general: The collaborator samples originated in the United States, Italy and Spain and spanned the acute and convalescent phases of COVID-19. The prospective study material was composed of cDNA or gDNA derived from T cells, B-cell-depleted T cells, or PBMCs. Deeply sampled blood TCRbeta repertoires from subjects exposed to, actively infected with, or recovered from COVID-19 were included in the dataset. The repertoires were released in a freely available public database meant as a resource for research on the immune response to SARS-CoV-2. Samples were obtained from the ongoing ImmuneRACE study (first 160 participants) and from 1,254 subjects provided by 6 global collaborators. A de-identified subject ID, COVID-19 status, age in years and sex were almost always included in the sample metadata. HLA class I and class II types, where available, came from metadata supplied by the sample provider rather than from assay-based typing.

Results the study describes overall, beyond this receptor: How much clinical and demographic metadata was included differed by source and by participant, and the metadata was provided uncurated.

The TCR originated in a man aged 35-49 years who had recovered from COVID-19. The rearranged segments are TRBV6-5 and TRBJ1-4; the D segment could be TRBD1, given 6 matching bases. The specimen sequenced was PBMCs or T cells enriched from blood (not recorded which). The CDR3 corresponds to CASRLGGEEKLFF. The DNA sequence is TGTGCCAGCAGATTAGGGGGTGAAGAAAAACTGTTTTTT.